This entry lists 16 T cell receptor beta chains sequenced from one sample in a study of spatial heterogeneity in lung cancer. Time point meaning: sample taken at primary tumor resection. TCRdb re-called the 5' RACE reads with MiXCR, one entry per CDR3 protein. Altogether 30,000 to 45,000 distinct CDR3 sequences are present, around 7% being singletons, with the ten largest covering 28%. The sample consisted of PBMCs, taken at surgery. The receptors stem from a male donor with early-stage non-small cell lung cancer.

This clonotype was observed a few times. The rearrangement links TRBV5-1 to TRBJ2-1; D gene ambiguous. V was clipped by 0 bases and J by 2 bases, with 3 bases between them. The germline CDR1 and CDR2 sequences are SGHRS and YFSETQ. This CDR3 contains 13 residues. The CDR3 here is CASSLGTYNEQFF. Written as DNA, the CDR3 is TGCGCCAGCAGCTTGGGCACCTACAATGAGCAGTTCTTC.

This clonotype was seen at least ten times. Here the CDR3 reads CASALPGGASPLHF. The CDR3, as DNA: TGTGCCAGCGCCCTACCAGGGGGTGCCTCACCCCTCCACTTT. The V call is TRBV11-1, the J call TRBJ1-6, with 7 positions matching TRBD1. The CDR3 is 14 amino acids. Germline assignment: CDR1 SGHAT and CDR2 FQDESV (reference sequence). V was clipped by 8 bases and J by 10 bases; unmatched bases: 11.

This clonotype appeared many times. The CDR3 region has the DNA TGCAGTGCGATGACAGGAGACTACAATGAGCAGTTCTTC. It yields the protein CSAMTGDYNEQFF. V gene TRBV20-1 combines with J gene TRBJ2-1; perhaps TRBD1 as D (6 bases). The CDR3 is 13 amino acids. Trimming stripped 6 bases from V and 3 bases from J, with 12 bases between. Germline CDR1 reads DFQATT; CDR2 reads SNEGSKA (reference sequence).

This chain joins TRBV18 and TRBJ1-1; tentatively, D is TRBD1 (5 bases). CDR3 length: 14 residues. The germline V gene encodes CDR1 KGHSH and CDR2 LQKENI. V gave up 2 bases and J gave up 4 bases, with 11 bases separating them. The CDR3 sequence is CASSPETVGTEAFF. The CDR3 DNA is TGTGCCAGCTCACCAGAGACAGTAGGCACTGAAGCTTTCTTT.

This clonotype was picked up a small number of times. The rearrangement uses TRBV12-3 or TRBV12-4 and TRBJ2-1; D possibly corresponds to TRBD1 (6 bases). The CDR3 is made up of 15 amino acids. Between the trimmed V and J ends, which lost 5 bases and 6 bases, there was a span of 17 bases. This CDR3 is CASSPTGRLPNEQFF. CDR3 sequence (DNA): TGTGCCAGCAGTCCTACAGGGCGCCTGCCCAATGAGCAGTTCTTC.

By share of the sample, this clonotype is medium-sized. The V gene is TRBV19, the J gene TRBJ2-3; 8 bases align to TRBD1. The CDR3 is made up of 16 amino acids. From germline, CDR1 is LNHDA and CDR2 SQIVND (reference sequence). The ends lost 7 bases at V and 6 bases at J; junction bases unmatched: 15. The CDR3 DNA reads as TGTGCCAGTACACCATCGACAGGGGAAGGCCTGGATACGCAGTATTTT. It yields the protein CASTPSTGEGLDTQYF.

A few counts support this clonotype. The chain has TRBV7-3 and TRBJ2-5, with D perhaps given as TRBD1 or TRBD2 (5 bases each). The V and J ends lost 4 bases and 5 bases respectively, with 14 bases between them. Germline V gene data show CDR1 as SGHTA and CDR2 as FQGTGA. This CDR3 comprises 14 residues. The DNA of the CDR3 is TGTGCCAGCAGCTCCTTCGGGGCGACGGAGACCCAGTACTTC. It codes for CASSSFGATETQYF. The variable domain in full, with the rest retrieved from reference TRBV7-3 and TRBJ2-5, is GAGVSQTPSNKVTEKGKYVELRCDPISGHTALYWYRQSLGQGPEFLIYFQGTGAADDSGLPNDRFFAVRPEGSVSTLKIQRTERGDSAVYLCASSSFGATETQYFGPGTRLLVL.

This clonotype showed up many times. The V call is TRBV2, the J call TRBJ1-1; D remains ambiguous. The CDR3 extends over 14 amino acids. V was pared by 6 bases and J by 6 bases, with 17 bases between. CDR1 is SNHLY and CDR2 is FYNNEI in the germline V gene. The CDR3 protein is CASRGYSGFSEAFF. The CDR3 region has the DNA TGTGCCAGCAGGGGATACAGCGGGTTCTCTGAAGCTTTCTTT.

The gene calls are TRBV12-3 or TRBV12-4 and TRBJ2-1; perhaps D is TRBD1 or TRBD2 (6 bases each). Trimming stripped 7 bases from V and 3 bases from J, with 13 bases between. This CDR3 has 14 amino acids. The CDR3 region has the DNA TGTGCCAGCACGGGGGCCGCCGTCTACAATGAGCAGTTCTTC. Translated: CASTGAAVYNEQFF.

Ten or more counts support this clonotype. The chain recombines TRBV21-1 with TRBJ1-5; TRBD1 is the table's D call and was not checked against the DNA. TRBV21-1 counts as a pseudogene. The CDR3 is 14 residues long. Written as DNA, the CDR3 is TGTGCCACCTCCTCCCGGGCCCGGTGTCAGCCCCAGCATTTT. It specifies CATSSRARCQPQHF.

The chain recombines TRBV7-2 with TRBJ1-1; D gene ambiguous. The CDR3 extends over 13 amino acids. V gave up 1 base and J gave up 7 bases, with 10 bases separating them. CDR1 is SGHTA, CDR2 FQGNSA, per germline. CDR3 protein: CASSLDSNYEAFF. The DNA for the CDR3 is TGTGCCAGCAGCTTAGACAGTAATTATGAAGCTTTCTTT. Complete variable domain (other parts from reference TRBV7-2 and TRBJ1-1): GAGVSQSPSNKVTEKGKDVELRCDPISGHTALYWYRQSLGQGLEFLIYFQGNSAPDKSGLPSDRFSAERTGGSVSTLTIQRTQQEDSAVYLCASSLDSNYEAFFGQGTRLTVV.

This clonotype has at least ten counts. The rearrangement links TRBV2 to TRBJ2-1, with 9 nucleotides matching TRBD2. Germline CDR1 SNHLY, CDR2 FYNNEI. After removal of 6 bases from V and 8 bases from J, the junction contained 2 bases not matched to a gene. The CDR3 consists of 12 residues. CDR3 protein: CASRREGHEQFF. CDR3 coding DNA: TGTGCCAGCAGGCGGGAGGGGCATGAGCAGTTCTTC.

The gene calls are TRBV11-2 and TRBJ2-3; no clear D gene. The germline gives CDR1 SGHAT, CDR2 FQNNGV. Trimming left V 2 bases short and J 2 bases short, with 8 bases between. The CDR3 loop spans 14 amino acids. CDR3 bases: TGTGCCAGCAGCTTAAGACGGTCCACAGATACGCAGTATTTT. As protein: CASSLRRSTDTQYF.

This clonotype has at least ten counts. The chain links TRBV7-2 to TRBJ1-2; D unclear. This CDR3 has 12 amino acids. The germline CDR1 and CDR2 sequences are SGHTA and FQGNSA. The V end lost 5 bases, the J end lost 5 bases, and 9 bases lay between the germline ends. The chain's CDR3 is CASSPREYGYTF. DNA of the CDR3: TGTGCCAGCAGCCCTAGGGAGTATGGCTACACCTTC.

The sample holds many counts of this clonotype. V gene TRBV19 combines with J gene TRBJ1-5; the D gene is possibly TRBD1 (6 bases). Germline CDR1 reads LNHDA; CDR2 reads SQIVND (reference sequence). V lost 6 bases to trimming and J lost 3 bases, with 12 bases between them. The CDR3 is 14 residues long. CDR3 region: CASRLRGPNQPQHF. In DNA form, the CDR3 reads TGTGCCAGTAGATTGCGGGGGCCCAATCAGCCCCAGCATTTT.

The chain has TRBV4-2 and TRBJ2-1; D might be TRBD2 (5 bases). The germline V gene has CDR1 LGHNA and CDR2 YNFKEQ. The length of the CDR3 is 16 residues. Trimming removed 0 bases from V and 2 bases from J, with 11 bases in between. The CDR3 nucleotides read TGTGCCAGCAGCCAAGAGGCGGAGGCAGCCTACAATGAGCAGTTCTTC. It codes for CASSQEAEAAYNEQFF.